Shown below are 18 T cell receptor beta chains from a single sample sequenced in a study of long-term antiretroviral therapy in people with HIV. Investigators performed immunoSEQ version v3.0 at survey level. Produced via immunoSEQ multiplex PCR; TCRdb's table is partial and in-frame only. The data show 7,300 or so clones, under 85% seen once. The sample here was unsorted PBMCs, taken 0.9 years before starting antiretroviral therapy. Receptors originate from a man aged 40-49 years with HIV.

This chain uses TRBV21-1 with TRBJ2-2; the table's D call TRBD2 went unverified against the DNA. TRBV21-1 is a pseudogene locus. The length of the CDR3 is 18 residues. The CDR3: CARRGSGTSGTNTGELFF. The CDR3 DNA follows: TGTGCCCGCCGGGGATCCGGGACTAGCGGGACTAACACCGGGGAGCTGTTTTTT.

This chain uses TRBV27 with TRBJ2-7; D is unresolved. The CDR3 contains 12 residues. From germline, CDR1 is MNHEY and CDR2 SMNVEV (reference sequence). V gave up 2 bases and J gave up 5 bases, with 7 bases separating them. This chain's CDR3 is CASSLRGNEQYF. CDR3 DNA sequence: TGTGCCAGCAGTTTAAGAGGCAACGAGCAGTACTTC.

The chain is built from TRBV2 and TRBJ1-2; no reliable D call. The length of the CDR3 is 13 residues. Germline V gene data show CDR1 as SNHLY and CDR2 as FYNNEI. V was trimmed by 0 bases and J by 2 bases, leaving 4 bases between them. CDR3: CASSEAGNYGYTF. The CDR3, as DNA: TGTGCCAGCAGTGAAGCGGGGAACTATGGCTACACCTTC.

Here the CDR3 DNA reads TGCGCCAGCAGCCCAAGGTCAACTAATGAAAAACTGTTTTTT. This codes for CASSPRSTNEKLFF. The chain employs TRBV4-3 and TRBJ1-4; no clear D gene. Germline CDR1 is LGHNA and CDR2 is YSLEER. The CDR3 is 14 residues long. V lost 4 bases and J 0 bases, leaving 6 bases between the germline ends.

The chain carries TRBV7-2 and TRBJ1-3; TRBD1 is a possible D gene (6 bases). The CDR3 consists of 15 residues. Germline V gene lookup returns CDR1 SGHTA and CDR2 FQGNSA. V gave up 5 bases and J gave up 2 bases, with 13 bases separating them. For the CDR3, the DNA is TGTGCCAGCAGCCCCCGGAACAGGGCTGGAAACACCATATATTTT. Translated, it gives CASSPRNRAGNTIYF.

The gene calls are TRBV15 and TRBJ1-6; perhaps TRBD1 as D (6 bases). The CDR3 runs to 14 residues. CDR1 is LNHNV and CDR2 is YYDKDF in the germline V gene (reference sequence). V shed 3 bases and J shed 7 bases, with 10 bases lying between them. CDR3 in DNA: TGTGCCACCAGCAGGGACAGTAGCAATTCACCCCTCCACTTT. The encoded protein is CATSRDSSNSPLHF.

The V gene is TRBV6-1, the J gene TRBJ2-1; D is perhaps TRBD2 (6 bases). CDR3 length: 14 amino acids. CDR1 and CDR2 (germline): MNHNS, SASEGT. The V end was cut by 9 bases, the J end by 0 bases, with 12 bases between. CDR3 coding DNA: TGTGCCAGTGAGGAGGGGAGCTCCTACAATGAGCAGTTCTTC. Its protein product is CASEEGSSYNEQFF.

Comments on this clone: This sample includes further DNA sequences coding for the same CDR3. The chain recombines TRBV5-4 with TRBJ2-3; 12 bases line up with TRBD2. The CDR3 has 16 amino acids. The V segment lost 4 bases and the J segment 3 bases; nucleotides outside the gene matches: 6. The germline V gene encodes CDR1 SGHNT and CDR2 YYREEE (reference sequence). The CDR3 nucleotides read TGTGCCAGCAGCCCACTAGCGGGGGGTGCGACAGATACGCAGTATTTT. Amino acid sequence: CASSPLAGGATDTQYF.

J is TRBJ1-5 and V is TRBV28; tentative D call: TRBD1 (6 bases). Trimming took off 6 bases at V and 4 bases at J, with 19 bases between the two ends. The CDR3 is 16 amino acids. From germline, CDR1 is MDHEN and CDR2 SYDVKM. The CDR3 here is CASRSNRVGDNQPQHF. In DNA form, the CDR3 reads TGTGCCAGCAGGTCAAACAGGGTCGGGGATAATCAGCCCCAGCATTTT.

The chain uses TRBV7-9 and TRBJ1-2; D uncertain. With 4 bases removed from V and 2 bases from J, the gap between germline ends came to 14 bases. Looked up from germline, CDR1 is SEHNR and CDR2 is FQNEAQ (reference sequence). The CDR3 length is 15 residues. CDR3 sequence reads: CASSSLNSRNYGYTF. The CDR3 DNA reads as TGTGCCAGCAGCTCCCTTAACTCTAGGAACTATGGCTACACCTTC.

The chain couples TRBV7-9 to TRBJ2-2; 7 positions match TRBD2. Germline V gene lookup returns CDR1 SEHNR and CDR2 FQNEAQ (reference sequence). This CDR3 has 17 residues. The V gene end was trimmed by 2 bases and the J gene end by 1 base; junction bases not matched to a gene: 7. The CDR3 spells CASSLPPTSQNTGELFF. The DNA of the CDR3 is TGTGCCAGCAGCTTACCCCCGACTAGCCAGAACACCGGGGAGCTGTTTTTT.

The chain uses TRBV4-3 and TRBJ2-3; TRBD2 might be the D (7 bases). Germline lookup yields CDR1 LGHNA and CDR2 YSLEER. This CDR3 region has 17 residues. Trimming removed 1 base at V and 8 bases at J, with 22 bases between. CDR3 coding DNA: TGCGCCAGCAGCCAAGCTCGGGGGGCCGGATGGGGAGGTACGCAGTATTTT. Translated, it gives CASSQARGAGWGGTQYF.

V gene TRBV27 combines with J gene TRBJ1-4; D might be TRBD1 (5 bases). Germline CDR1 is MNHEY and CDR2 is SMNVEV (reference sequence). CDR3 length equals 14 residues. Trimming removed 4 bases from V and 4 bases from J, with 10 bases in between. The DNA of the CDR3 is TGTGCCAGCAGTTCCGGGACGCTTAATGAAAAACTGTTTTTT. Residues: CASSSGTLNEKLFF.

The chain couples TRBV4-1 to TRBJ2-2, with a possible D match to TRBD2 (5 bases). CDR1 MGHRA and CDR2 YSYEKL come from the germline V gene. Trimming removed 1 base from V and 1 base from J, with 10 bases in between. CDR3 size: 16 residues. The CDR3 loop reads CASSQGGPWNTGELFF. The CDR3 nucleotides are TGCGCCAGCAGCCAAGGAGGGCCCTGGAACACCGGGGAGCTGTTTTTT.

The J gene is TRBJ1-6, the V gene TRBV11-2; the D gene is possibly TRBD1 (5 bases). CDR3 length: 15 amino acids. Trimming stripped 4 bases from V and 0 bases from J, with 7 bases between. Germline V CDR1 and CDR2: SGHAT, FQNNGV. The CDR3 DNA is TGTGCCAGCAGCTATGACAGCTCCTATAATTCACCCCTCCACTTT. Amino acids: CASSYDSSYNSPLHF.

This chain connects TRBV5-1 to TRBJ2-2, with D hard to call. V lost 7 bases, J lost 3 bases, and 4 bases lay in between. CDR1 and CDR2 from the germline V gene are SGHRS and YFSETQ. CDR3 length: 11 residues. CDR3 loop: CASGDTGELFF. The CDR3 DNA follows: TGCGCCAGCGGGGACACCGGGGAGCTGTTTTTT.

The rearrangement links TRBV6-5 to TRBJ2-2; TRBD1 might be the D (6 bases). CDR1 MNHEY and CDR2 SVGAGI come from the germline V gene. CDR3 size: 14 residues. Trimming took 6 bases from V and 3 from J, leaving 11 bases between them. This CDR3 is CASRPGHDTGELFF. CDR3 coding DNA: TGTGCCAGCAGACCGGGACATGACACCGGGGAGCTGTTTTTT.

The chain has TRBV2 and TRBJ2-7; D is unresolved. Germline V gene data show CDR1 as SNHLY and CDR2 as FYNNEI. The germline V and J ends were trimmed by 7 bases and 0 bases, with 7 bases remaining between them. The CDR3 totals 12 residues. The DNA for the CDR3 is TGTGCCAGCACTGCAGGCTCCTACGAGCAGTACTTC. Protein: CASTAGSYEQYF. The full variable domain, its missing parts supplied by reference TRBV2 and TRBJ2-7, is EPEVTQTPSHQVTQMGQEVILRCVPISNHLYFYWYRQILGQKVEFLVSFYNNEISEKSEIFDDQFSVERPDGSNFTLKIRSTKLEDSAMYFCASTAGSYEQYFGPGTRLTVT.